This T cell receptor (beta chain) was observed in a study of glioma-infiltrating T cells after dendritic cell vaccination. The V gene's germline CDR1 is SGHDT and CDR2 YYEEEE. The CDR3 covers 14 residues. PBMC were collected before vaccination, two weeks after the third vaccination, and at progression. The table came from immunoSEQ multiplex PCR; TCRdb's copy has only in-frame clones and leaves some out. This table has roughly 82,000 clones, approximately 90% appearing once. This specimen consisted of blood, obtained before dendritic cell vaccination. This chain links TRBV5-6 with TRBJ2-5; D might be TRBD2 (5 bases). The J call may be faulty, since TRBJ2-7 better matches the DNA end. The receptor comes from a human donor with glioblastoma. The CDR3 nucleotides read TGTGCCAGCAGAGGATCGGCGGGCTCCTACGAGCAGTACTTC. Amino acids: CASRGSAGSYEQYF.